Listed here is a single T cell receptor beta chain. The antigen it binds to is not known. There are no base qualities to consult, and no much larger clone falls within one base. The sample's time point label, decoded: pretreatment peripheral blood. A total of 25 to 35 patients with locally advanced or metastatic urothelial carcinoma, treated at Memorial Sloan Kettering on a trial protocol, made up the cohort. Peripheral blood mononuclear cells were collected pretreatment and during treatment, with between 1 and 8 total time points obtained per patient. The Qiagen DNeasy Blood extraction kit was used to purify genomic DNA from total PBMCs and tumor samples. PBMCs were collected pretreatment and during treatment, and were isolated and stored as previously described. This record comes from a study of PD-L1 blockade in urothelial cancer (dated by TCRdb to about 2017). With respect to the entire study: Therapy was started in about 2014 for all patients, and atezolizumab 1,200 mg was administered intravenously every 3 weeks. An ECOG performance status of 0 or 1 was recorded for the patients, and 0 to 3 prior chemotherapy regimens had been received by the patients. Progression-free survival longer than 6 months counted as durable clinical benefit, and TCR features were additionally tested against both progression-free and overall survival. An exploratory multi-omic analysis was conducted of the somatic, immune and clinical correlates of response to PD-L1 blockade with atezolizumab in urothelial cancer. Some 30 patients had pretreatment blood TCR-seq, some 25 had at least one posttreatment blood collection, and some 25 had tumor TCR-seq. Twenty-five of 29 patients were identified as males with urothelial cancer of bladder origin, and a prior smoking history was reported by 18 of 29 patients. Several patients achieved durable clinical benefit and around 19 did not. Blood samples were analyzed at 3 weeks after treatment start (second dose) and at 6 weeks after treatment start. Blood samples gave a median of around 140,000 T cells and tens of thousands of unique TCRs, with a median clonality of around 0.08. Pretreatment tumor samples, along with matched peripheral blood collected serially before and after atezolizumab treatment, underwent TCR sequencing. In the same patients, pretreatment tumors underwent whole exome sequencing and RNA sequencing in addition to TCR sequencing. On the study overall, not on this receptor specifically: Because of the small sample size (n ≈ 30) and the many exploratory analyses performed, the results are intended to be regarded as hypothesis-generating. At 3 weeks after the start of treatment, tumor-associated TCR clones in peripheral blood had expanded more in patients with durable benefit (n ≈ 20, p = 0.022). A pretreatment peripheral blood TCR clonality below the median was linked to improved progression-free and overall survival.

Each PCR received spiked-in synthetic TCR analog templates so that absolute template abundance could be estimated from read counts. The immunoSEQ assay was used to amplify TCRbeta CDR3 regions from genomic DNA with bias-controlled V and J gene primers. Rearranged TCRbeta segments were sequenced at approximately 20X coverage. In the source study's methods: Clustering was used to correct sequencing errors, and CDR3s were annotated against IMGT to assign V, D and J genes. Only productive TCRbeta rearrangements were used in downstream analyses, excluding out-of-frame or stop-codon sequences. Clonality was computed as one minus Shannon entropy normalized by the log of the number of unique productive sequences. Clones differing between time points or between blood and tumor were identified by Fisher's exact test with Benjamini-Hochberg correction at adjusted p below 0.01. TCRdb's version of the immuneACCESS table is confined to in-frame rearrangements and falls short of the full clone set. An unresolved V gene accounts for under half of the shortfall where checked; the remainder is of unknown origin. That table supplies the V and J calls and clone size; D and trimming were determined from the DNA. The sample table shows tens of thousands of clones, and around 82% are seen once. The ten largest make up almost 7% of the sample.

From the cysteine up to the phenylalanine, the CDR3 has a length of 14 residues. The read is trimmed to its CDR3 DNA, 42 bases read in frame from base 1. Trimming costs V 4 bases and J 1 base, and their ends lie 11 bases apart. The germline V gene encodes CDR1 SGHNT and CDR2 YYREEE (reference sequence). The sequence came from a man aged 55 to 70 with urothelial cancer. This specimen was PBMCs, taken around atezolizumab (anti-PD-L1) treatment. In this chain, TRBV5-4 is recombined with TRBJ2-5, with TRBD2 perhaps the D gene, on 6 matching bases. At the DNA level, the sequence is TGTGCCAGCAGCCGCTCCGGGAGCCAAGAGACCCAGTACTTC. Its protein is CASSRSGSQETQYF. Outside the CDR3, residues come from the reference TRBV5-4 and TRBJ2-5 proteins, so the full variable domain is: ETGVTQSPTHLIKTRGQQVTLRCSSQSGHNTVSWYQQALGQGPQFIFQYYREEENGRGNFPPRFSGLQFPNYSSELNVNALELDDSALYLCASSRSGSQETQYFGPGTRLLVL.